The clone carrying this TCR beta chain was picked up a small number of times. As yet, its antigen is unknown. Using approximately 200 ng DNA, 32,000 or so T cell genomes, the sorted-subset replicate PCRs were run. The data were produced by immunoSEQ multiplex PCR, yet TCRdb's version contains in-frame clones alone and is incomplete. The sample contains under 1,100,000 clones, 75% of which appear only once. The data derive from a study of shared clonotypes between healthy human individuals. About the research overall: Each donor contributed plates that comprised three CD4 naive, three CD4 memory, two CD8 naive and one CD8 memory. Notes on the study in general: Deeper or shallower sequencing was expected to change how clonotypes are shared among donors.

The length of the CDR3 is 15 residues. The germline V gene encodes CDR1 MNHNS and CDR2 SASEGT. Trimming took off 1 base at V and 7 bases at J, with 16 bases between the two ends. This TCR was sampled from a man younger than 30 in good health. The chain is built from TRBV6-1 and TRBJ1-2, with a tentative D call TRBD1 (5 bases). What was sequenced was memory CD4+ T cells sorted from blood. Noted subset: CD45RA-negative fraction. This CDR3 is CASSEGAGRSSGYTF. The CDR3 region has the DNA TGTGCCAGCAGTGAAGGGGCAGGGAGATCTTCTGGCTACACCTTC.